A single sample gave rise to the 26 T cell receptor beta chains below, sequenced in a study of cytomegalovirus exposure and HLA in healthy donors. This PCR relied on a set of 60 Vbeta primers and 13 Jbeta primers. The data were produced by immunoSEQ multiplex PCR, yet TCRdb's version contains in-frame clones alone and is incomplete. The table records 150,000 to 200,000 clones, around 76% of them present only once. The sample comprised PBMCs. These receptors were obtained from a woman aged 25 to 39 in good health and CMV-seropositive.

This chain uses TRBV7-9 with TRBJ2-5; 9 bases are shared with TRBD2. V was pared by 8 bases and J by 4 bases, with 14 bases of the junction left unmatched. The CDR3 runs to 16 residues. Germline loops: CDR1 SEHNR, CDR2 FQNEAQ (reference sequence). The CDR3 here is CASLRASGVTGETQYF. CDR3 nucleotides: TGTGCCAGCCTTAGGGCTAGCGGGGTGACAGGAGAGACCCAGTACTTC.

The chain couples TRBV29-1 to TRBJ2-3, with D perhaps matching TRBD1 (6 bases). V was clipped by 7 bases and J by 0 bases, with 11 bases between them. From germline, CDR1 is SQVTM and CDR2 ANQGSEA. The CDR3 length is 13 residues. CDR3 region: CSAGQRSTDTQYF. The CDR3 nucleotides are TGCAGCGCCGGACAGAGGAGCACAGATACGCAGTATTTT.

This chain connects TRBV27 to TRBJ1-2; D unresolved. The CDR3 is 13 residues long. CDR1 and CDR2 (germline): MNHEY, SMNVEV (reference sequence). V gave up 6 bases and J gave up 5 bases, with 13 bases separating them. CDR3 sequence (DNA): TGTGCCAGCAGGAGGCCCGGGGATTATGGCTACACCTTC. Translating it yields CASRRPGDYGYTF.

The gene calls are TRBV30 and TRBJ2-5; possible D gene TRBD2, 5 bases. V was pared by 4 bases and J by 0 bases, with 9 bases between. Germline values: CDR1 GTSNPN, CDR2 SVGIG (reference sequence). This CDR3 is built from 13 residues. DNA of the CDR3: TGTGCCTGGAAAGCGGACTACCAAGAGACCCAGTACTTC. This codes for CAWKADYQETQYF.

J is TRBJ2-7 and V is TRBV19, with D perhaps matching TRBD2 (5 bases). CDR1 and CDR2 (germline): LNHDA, SQIVND (reference sequence). The CDR3 loop spans 14 amino acids. Trimming removed 7 bases at V and 7 bases at J, with 20 bases between. The CDR3: CASTPTRNSGEQYF. The CDR3 coding sequence is TGTGCCAGTACCCCCACTAGGAATTCAGGAGAGCAGTACTTC.

The chain has TRBV4-3 and TRBJ2-6; 7 bases line up with TRBD1. This CDR3 region has 17 residues. From germline, CDR1 is LGHNA and CDR2 YSLEER. V lost 4 bases and J lost 3; bases outside the gene matches: 9. The CDR3 region has the DNA TGCGCCAGCAGCCCCCGATTGACAGGGAATGGGGCCAACGTCCTGACTTTC. This encodes CASSPRLTGNGANVLTF.

The chain couples TRBV29-1 to TRBJ1-2; 12 positions match TRBD1. CDR3 size: 14 residues. Germline values: CDR1 SQVTM, CDR2 ANQGSEA. Unmatched junction bases numbered 3, after V lost 3 bases and J lost 4 bases. The CDR3 spells CSVEGTGGVYGYTF. CDR3 in DNA: TGCAGCGTTGAGGGGACAGGGGGCGTCTATGGCTACACCTTC.

The chain joins TRBV7-8 to TRBJ2-7; 8 bases match TRBD2. J gave up 3 bases and V 3 bases, and 7 bases lay outside the gene matches. Looked up from germline, CDR1 is SGHVS and CDR2 is FQNEAQ. The CDR3 sequence is 15 residues long. The CDR3: CASSFGMAGGYEQYF. The CDR3 bases are TGTGCCAGCAGCTTCGGCATGGCGGGAGGCTACGAGCAGTACTTC.

The chain couples TRBV15 to TRBJ1-6, with 10 bases that match TRBD1. Unmatched junction bases numbered 2, after V lost 0 bases and J lost 9 bases. Germline CDR1 LNHNV, CDR2 YYDKDF (reference sequence). CDR3 length equals 15 residues. The CDR3 loop is CATSRERTGGSPLHF. The CDR3 region has the DNA TGTGCCACCAGCAGAGAAAGGACAGGGGGTTCACCCCTCCACTTT.

The rearrangement joins TRBV6-5 to TRBJ1-5; 8 bases are shared with TRBD1. CDR1 MNHEY and CDR2 SVGAGI come from the germline V gene. This CDR3 has 15 amino acids. V shed 0 bases and J 7 bases; nucleotides not matched to a gene: 5. The CDR3 is CASSYSGQEGQPQHF. The DNA for the CDR3 is TGTGCCAGCAGTTACTCGGGACAGGAGGGGCAGCCCCAGCATTTT.

The chain uses TRBV6-1 and TRBJ2-1; TRBD1 matches at 9 bases. The CDR3 covers 15 residues. Germline V CDR1 and CDR2: MNHNS, SASEGT. V was clipped by 4 bases and J by 9 bases; unmatched bases: 10. The CDR3 nucleotides are TGTGCCAGCAGTGGACCGGGACAGGGAGGCGCTGAGCAGTTCTTC. As protein: CASSGPGQGGAEQFF.

The genes are TRBV4-1 and TRBJ2-7; tentatively, D is TRBD1 (6 bases). The CDR3 totals 15 residues. Germline CDR1 reads MGHRA; CDR2 reads YSYEKL. V was trimmed by 3 bases and J by 2 bases, leaving 14 bases between them. The CDR3 nucleotides read TGCGCCAGCAGCCACGTGGGGGCAAGAACCTACGAGCAGTACTTC. Encoded protein: CASSHVGARTYEQYF.

There are a few counts of this clone. V usage is TRBV5-3 and J usage is TRBJ1-2; maybe TRBD1 (6 bases). TRBV5-3 is treated as an ORF (open reading frame) with a function not yet certain. This CDR3 region has 13 residues. V was cut by 1 base and J by 8 bases, with 12 bases left in between. CDR3 sequence (DNA): TGTGCCAGAAGCTTGAAGGGGGAAGGGGGCTACACCTTC. This gives the protein CARSLKGEGGYTF.

The chain combines TRBV29-1 with TRBJ2-7; TRBD1 matches at 12 bases. CDR1 and CDR2 from the germline V gene are SQVTM and ANQGSEA. CDR3 length: 13 amino acids. Trimming removed 4 bases from V and 5 bases from J; junction bases left unmatched: 3. CDR3 sequence reads: CSVGGTGGHEQYF. The DNA of the CDR3 is TGCAGCGTTGGTGGGACAGGGGGCCACGAGCAGTACTTC.

This clone turned up a few times. This rearrangement joins TRBV30 to TRBJ1-4, with a possible D match to TRBD1 (5 bases). From germline, CDR1 is GTSNPN and CDR2 SVGIG (reference sequence). Between the trimmed V and J ends, which lost 1 base and 1 base, there was a span of 7 bases. The CDR3 has 14 residues. The chain's CDR3 is CAWSGQGTNEKLFF. CDR3 in DNA: TGTGCCTGGAGTGGGCAGGGAACTAATGAAAAACTGTTTTTT.

A word on this clone: Within the sample, other DNA sequences also encode this same CDR3. CDR3 sequence reads: CASSLTGGLNTEAFF. The CDR3 region has the DNA TGTGCCAGCAGCTTAACAGGGGGGTTGAACACTGAAGCTTTCTTT. The chain joins TRBV5-5 to TRBJ1-1; 8 bases align to TRBD1. The CDR3 is 15 residues long. CDR1 and CDR2 from the germline V gene are SGHKS and YYEKEE (reference sequence). V trimming: 2 bases; J trimming: 0 bases; junction bases outside the gene matches: 3.

The chain carries TRBV9 and TRBJ1-6; D not certain. The CDR3 runs 13 residues. Trimming removed 3 bases from V and 8 bases from J, with 9 bases in between. The germline V gene has CDR1 SGDLS and CDR2 YYNGEE. CDR3 region: CASSAPGDSPLHF. The CDR3 nucleotides read TGTGCCAGCAGCGCACCGGGAGATTCACCCCTCCACTTT. Together with reference TRBV9 and TRBJ1-6, the CDR3 gives the full variable domain: DSGVTQTPKHLITATGQRVTLRCSPRSGDLSVYWYQQSLDQGLQFLIQYYNGEERAKGNILERFSAQQFPDLHSELNLSSLELGDSALYFCASSAPGDSPLHFGNGTRLTVT.

This clone was observed a few times. V usage is TRBV6-5 and J usage is TRBJ2-2, with 9 bases matching TRBD1. J was trimmed by 4 bases and V by 6 bases; bases with no gene match: 6. Looked up from germline, CDR1 is MNHEY and CDR2 is SVGAGI. The CDR3 extends over 15 amino acids. In DNA, the CDR3 is TGTGCCAGCAGCTGGGACAGGGTGAGCACCGGGGAGCTGTTTTTT. The encoded protein is CASSWDRVSTGELFF.

The rearrangement links TRBV2 to TRBJ2-2; D ambiguous. This CDR3 spans 15 amino acids. The germline V and J ends were trimmed by 6 bases and 0 bases, with 11 bases remaining between them. Germline V gene data show CDR1 as SNHLY and CDR2 as FYNNEI. The CDR3 DNA reads TGTGCCAGCAGGGCTCCACCACCGAACACCGGGGAGCTGTTTTTT. It specifies CASRAPPPNTGELFF. Looking up the rest from reference TRBV2 and TRBJ2-2 gives the full variable domain: EPEVTQTPSHQVTQMGQEVILRCVPISNHLYFYWYRQILGQKVEFLVSFYNNEISEKSEIFDDQFSVERPDGSNFTLKIRSTKLEDSAMYFCASRAPPPNTGELFFGEGSRLTVL.

The V and J genes are TRBV19 and TRBJ1-2; no clear D gene. Between the trimmed V and J ends, which lost 6 bases and 4 bases, there was a span of 21 bases. The CDR3 loop spans 16 amino acids. The germline V gene encodes CDR1 LNHDA and CDR2 SQIVND (reference sequence). The CDR3 coding sequence is TGTGCCAGTAGGAGAGTACTTGGGTCTGGAGTCTATGGCTACACCTTC. Amino acid sequence: CASRRVLGSGVYGYTF.

The V call is TRBV4-1, the J call TRBJ1-1, with D perhaps TRBD1 (5 bases). V lost 0 bases and J lost 7, with 12 bases in between. The CDR3 is 14 amino acids. Germline assignment: CDR1 MGHRA and CDR2 YSYEKL. DNA of the CDR3: TGCGCCAGCAGCCAAGATCGGGCAGGGAATGAAGCTTTCTTT. Protein sequence: CASSQDRAGNEAFF.

Regarding this clone: Mismatch with germline at one junction end may stem from a read error. The V gene is TRBV5-6, the J gene TRBJ2-3; 10 bases are shared with TRBD2. Germline V gene sequence: CDR1 SGHDT, CDR2 YYEEEE. This CDR3 is 15 amino acids long. Written as DNA, the CDR3 is TGTGCCAGCAGCTTGGAGCTAGCGGGGGTAGATGCGCAGTATTTT. This gives the protein CASSLELAGVDAQYF.

The chain couples TRBV27 to TRBJ2-3; unclear D gene. Per the germline V gene, CDR1 is MNHEY and CDR2 is SMNVEV (reference sequence). This CDR3 is 13 amino acids long. The germline V and J ends were trimmed by 3 bases and 4 bases, with 8 bases remaining between them. DNA of the CDR3: TGTGCCAGCAGTTTCCTAGGCGCAGATACGCAGTATTTT. Amino acid sequence: CASSFLGADTQYF.

V gene TRBV7-2 combines with J gene TRBJ2-3, with 8 bases lining up with TRBD2. V was pared by 5 bases and J by 2 bases, with 15 bases of the junction left unmatched. Germline V gene data show CDR1 as SGHTA and CDR2 as FQGNSA. This CDR3 is 18 amino acids long. The CDR3 region has the DNA TGTGCCAGCAGCCCGACGCTAGGCGGGGGGATTTTCACAGATACGCAGTATTTT. Its protein product is CASSPTLGGGIFTDTQYF.

This clone was detected only once. The chain's CDR3 is CASRTGGLYEQYF. In DNA form, the CDR3 reads TGTGCCAGCAGGACAGGGGGCCTGTACGAGCAGTACTTC. The chain employs TRBV6-1 and TRBJ2-7; 10 positions agree with TRBD1. The J segment lost 4 bases and the V segment lost 6 bases, leaving 3 bases of the junction unmatched. In germline, CDR1 is MNHNS, CDR2 SASEGT. There are 13 residues in the CDR3.

This chain uses TRBV11-2 with TRBJ2-7; 9 nucleotides match TRBD2. The CDR3 runs to 15 residues. Germline V lookup: CDR1 SGHAT, CDR2 FQNNGV. V lost 3 bases to trimming and J lost 0 bases; unmatched junction nucleotides: 3. CDR3 sequence reads: CASSFLAGSSYEQYF. In nucleotides, the CDR3 is TGTGCCAGCAGCTTTCTAGCGGGGAGCTCCTACGAGCAGTACTTC.